Below are 17 T cell receptor beta chains sequenced from a single sample in a study of cytomegalovirus exposure and HLA in healthy donors. With 60 Vbeta and 13 Jbeta primers, the PCR was carried out. TCRdb's table, derived via immunoSEQ multiplex PCR, lists solely in-frame clones and lacks some. Of some 120,000 clones in the sample, 65% to 85% were seen once. Sequenced: PBMCs. The receptors originated from a young man in good health and CMV-seropositive.

V is TRBV30 and J is TRBJ1-1, with D uncertain. V was pared by 1 base and J by 4 bases, with 7 bases between. This CDR3 is 12 amino acids long. Germline-derived CDR1 and CDR2 are GTSNPN and SVGIG (reference sequence). The CDR3 here is CAWSAGSTEAFF. The CDR3 DNA follows: TGTGCCTGGAGTGCCGGGTCCACTGAAGCTTTCTTT.

The gene calls are TRBV11-2 and TRBJ1-4; 7 bases align to TRBD1. J lost 0 bases, V lost 5 bases, and 6 bases had no gene match. Germline CDR1 and CDR2: SGHAT and FQNNGV. The CDR3 totals 16 residues. Written as DNA, the CDR3 is TGTGCCAGCAGCGCGGGACAGACGGCAACTAATGAAAAACTGTTTTTT. Amino acids: CASSAGQTATNEKLFF.

V and J are TRBV6-5 and TRBJ1-2; TRBD1 matches at 8 bases. From germline, CDR1 is MNHEY and CDR2 SVGAGI. The CDR3 has 13 amino acids. The trim removed 6 bases at V and 8 bases at J, leaving 8 bases unmatched. This chain's CDR3 is CASSQTQGGGYTF. The CDR3 bases are TGTGCCAGCAGCCAAACACAGGGGGGAGGCTACACCTTC.

The gene calls are TRBV30 and TRBJ1-3; D unresolved. Germline-derived CDR1 and CDR2 are GTSNPN and SVGIG (reference sequence). Between the trimmed V and J ends, which lost 3 bases and 2 bases, there was a span of 14 bases. This CDR3 is built from 15 residues. The CDR3 nucleotides are TGTGCCTGGAGGAATGGGCTTAACCCTGGAAACACCATATATTTT. This codes for CAWRNGLNPGNTIYF. The variable domain in full, with the rest retrieved from reference TRBV30 and TRBJ1-3, is SQTIHQWPATLVQPVGSPLSLECTVEGTSNPNLYWYRQAAGRGLQLLFYSVGIGQISSEVPQNLSASRPQDRQFILSSKKLLLSDSGFYLCAWRNGLNPGNTIYFGEGSWLTVV.

This clone occurred once. The V gene is TRBV7-8, the J gene TRBJ2-7, with 7 positions matching TRBD1. Germline lookup yields CDR1 SGHVS and CDR2 FQNEAQ. V lost 7 bases and J lost 4; bases outside the gene matches: 10. CDR3 length: 14 amino acids. CDR3 DNA sequence: TGTGCCAGCAACAGACAGGGAGCCCCATACGAGCAGTACTTC. This encodes CASNRQGAPYEQYF.

The chain joins TRBV7-9 to TRBJ2-3; TRBD2 matches at 12 bases. The V gene end was trimmed by 5 bases and the J gene end by 0 bases; junction bases not matched to a gene: 6. The CDR3 has 17 residues. Germline-derived CDR1 and CDR2 are SEHNR and FQNEAQ (reference sequence). The CDR3 DNA follows: TGTGCCAGCAGCAAGCGACTAGCGGGAGCCAGCACAGATACGCAGTATTTT. Its protein is CASSKRLAGASTDTQYF.

This chain connects TRBV29-1 to TRBJ2-2; a weak D match, TRBD2 (6 bases). The V end was cut by 7 bases, the J end by 1 base, with 7 bases between. CDR1 is SQVTM and CDR2 is ANQGSEA in the germline V gene. CDR3 size: 12 residues. The CDR3 nucleotides read TGCAGCGGGAGGGGGAACACCGGGGAGCTGTTTTTT. It encodes CSGRGNTGELFF.

A few counts support this clone. The chain has TRBV4-1 and TRBJ2-6, with D perhaps matching TRBD1 (6 bases). Germline V gives CDR1 MGHRA, CDR2 YSYEKL. The CDR3 covers 16 residues. The germline V and J ends were trimmed by 0 bases and 1 base, with 7 bases remaining between them. The CDR3 sequence: CASSQEGGSGANVLTF. The CDR3 DNA reads TGCGCCAGCAGCCAAGAAGGGGGATCTGGGGCCAACGTCCTGACTTTC.

The chain links TRBV10-1 to TRBJ2-1; 10 bases fit TRBD2. The germline CDR1 and CDR2 sequences are WNHNN and SYGVQD (reference sequence). The trim removed 8 bases at V and 7 bases at J, leaving 8 bases unmatched. The CDR3 is made up of 14 amino acids. DNA of the CDR3: TGCGCCAGCTCATCCCCACTAGCGGGGAATGAGCAGTTCTTC. This translates into CASSSPLAGNEQFF.

The chain has TRBV7-2 and TRBJ1-1; 7 bases fit TRBD1. Germline values: CDR1 SGHTA, CDR2 FQGNSA. This CDR3 contains 14 residues. V was clipped by 5 bases and J by 6 bases; unmatched bases: 9. This CDR3 reads CASSPTNTGAEAFF. The CDR3 nucleotides read TGTGCCAGCAGCCCGACAAACACAGGGGCTGAAGCTTTCTTT.

The CDR3 DNA is TGTGCCAGCAGCCCCCGACAGTCCCTTAGCACAGATACGCAGTATTTT. This encodes CASSPRQSLSTDTQYF. This chain joins TRBV9 and TRBJ2-3, with D maybe TRBD1 (5 bases). Germline CDR1 SGDLS, CDR2 YYNGEE. The CDR3 covers 16 residues. Trimming removed 4 bases at V and 0 bases at J, with 15 bases between.

This clone was counted once. The rearrangement links TRBV6-1 to TRBJ1-1; 12 nucleotides line up with TRBD1. The CDR3 has 18 amino acids. CDR1 is MNHNS and CDR2 is SASEGT in the germline V gene. Trimming took 2 bases from V and 0 from J; bases not matched to a gene: 7. DNA for the CDR3: TGTGCCAGCAGTGAAATCGGGACAGGGGGCGAGATGAACACTGAAGCTTTCTTT. Translating it yields CASSEIGTGGEMNTEAFF.

J is TRBJ1-5 and V is TRBV7-2; 7 nucleotides match TRBD1. This CDR3 comprises 15 residues. The germline V gene has CDR1 SGHTA and CDR2 FQGNSA. The V segment lost 5 bases and the J segment 0 bases; nucleotides outside the gene matches: 4. The DNA of the CDR3 is TGTGCCAGCAGCCTATGGACAGGTAGCAATCAGCCCCAGCATTTT. This encodes CASSLWTGSNQPQHF.

This clone has more than one count but fewer than ten. V gene TRBV10-3 combines with J gene TRBJ2-1; 8 positions match TRBD1. CDR1 ENHRY and CDR2 SYGVKD come from the germline V gene. J gave up 7 bases and V 11 bases, and 7 bases lay outside the gene matches. CDR3 length: 12 amino acids. CDR3 bases: TGTGCCGTGCTCAACAGGGGGAATGAGCAGTTCTTC. Protein sequence: CAVLNRGNEQFF.

This clone is a singleton in its sample. V is TRBV5-1 and J is TRBJ2-5, with 7 nucleotides matching TRBD1. The assigned J gene may be wrong: the sequence end matches TRBJ2-7 better. The CDR3 spans 15 residues. CDR1 is SGHRS, CDR2 YFSETQ, per germline. CDR3 sequence: CASNTSGTVSYEQYF. The CDR3 nucleotides read TGCGCCAGCAACACGTCCGGGACAGTGAGCTACGAGCAGTACTTC.

V usage is TRBV19 and J usage is TRBJ1-1, with D possibly matching TRBD1 (5 bases). The CDR3 sequence is 15 residues long. Trimming pared 3 bases from V and 4 bases from J, leaving 15 bases between. Germline CDR1 is LNHDA and CDR2 is SQIVND (reference sequence). CDR3 DNA: TGTGCCAGTAGTATGGAGCCCAGGGCATTCACTGAAGCTTTCTTT. Its protein product is CASSMEPRAFTEAFF. The entire variable domain, with the rest obtained from reference TRBV19 and TRBJ1-1, is as follows: DGGITQSPKYLFRKEGQNVTLSCEQNLNHDAMYWYRQDPGQGLRLIYYSQIVNDFQKGDIAEGYSVSREKKESFPLTVTSAQKNPTAFYLCASSMEPRAFTEAFFGQGTRLTVV.

The rearrangement links TRBV11-2 to TRBJ2-3; TRBD1 agrees at 9 bases. The junction had 14 bases not matched to a gene; V was cut back by 5 bases and J by 2 bases. The germline V gene encodes CDR1 SGHAT and CDR2 FQNNGV. The CDR3 is made up of 18 amino acids. CDR3 coding DNA: TGTGCCAGCAGCCAGAGATACAGGGGGCTGAGACCCACAGATACGCAGTATTTT. Protein product: CASSQRYRGLRPTDTQYF.